This TCR beta chain was observed in a study of vaccination effects on CD4 cells after COVID-19. General study results and limits: The study got few convalescent patients and did not collect any early post-infection timepoints.

Here immunoSEQ multiplex PCR was the method, and the copy in TCRdb shows in-frame clones only, minus some. The data show about 64,000 clones, approximately 72% seen once. Once cultured for under 11 days, the cells underwent separation to obtain CD4+ T cells. A remark on this clone: Its antigen is not identified.

Deletions cut 8 bases from V and 0 bases from J, with 13 bases between. Looked up from germline, CDR1 is LGHDT and CDR2 is YNNKEL (reference sequence). There are 15 residues in the CDR3. This sequence was found in a human donor who had a prior SARS-CoV-2 infection. The sequenced sample was CD4+ T cells from PBMCs cultured without peptide, obtained before COVID-19 vaccination. The genes are TRBV3-1 (or the pseudogene TRBV3-2) and TRBJ1-4; D is possibly TRBD1 (6 bases). The CDR3 sequence: CASRGAVATNEKLFF. CDR3 sequence (DNA): TGTGCCAGCCGGGGGGCAGTCGCAACTAATGAAAAACTGTTTTTT.